A single sample is the source of the 20 T cell receptor beta chains below, sequenced in a study of siplizumab effects on memory and regulatory T cells. This table comes from immunoSEQ multiplex PCR, and its TCRdb copy is limited to in-frame clones, with some not included. This sample has some 97,000 clones, with around 92% found just once. Sequenced: CD4+ T cells sorted from blood. The receptors shown here come from a human donor in good health.

This chain connects TRBV5-6 to TRBJ2-1; D is perhaps TRBD2 (6 bases). The CDR3 spans 14 residues. Trimming pared 4 bases from V and 0 bases from J, leaving 8 bases between. From germline, CDR1 is SGHDT and CDR2 YYEEEE. CDR3 in amino acids: CASSVGLSYNEQFF. In DNA, the CDR3 is TGTGCCAGCAGCGTGGGACTCTCCTACAATGAGCAGTTCTTC.

The chain recombines TRBV6-6 with TRBJ2-5, with TRBD2 as a possible D gene (6 bases). Germline V gives CDR1 MNHNY, CDR2 SVGAGI (reference sequence). V lost 0 bases and J 7 bases, leaving 18 bases between the germline ends. The CDR3 is 16 residues long. The CDR3: CASSYSPDGGGGTQYF. The CDR3 DNA follows: TGTGCCAGCAGTTACTCCCCCGACGGGGGTGGGGGGACCCAGTACTTC.

This chain joins TRBV29-1 and TRBJ1-3; weak D call: TRBD1 (5 bases). V lost 6 bases and J 2 bases, leaving 11 bases between the germline ends. This CDR3 comprises 13 residues. The germline CDR1 and CDR2 sequences are SQVTM and ANQGSEA. CDR3 in amino acids: CSVTRDTGNTIYF. The CDR3 nucleotides are TGCAGCGTGACCAGGGATACTGGAAACACCATATATTTT.

The chain recombines TRBV7-9 with TRBJ2-1; no firm D call. The V and J ends lost 7 bases and 5 bases respectively, with 15 bases between them. The CDR3 totals 14 residues. Germline-derived CDR1 and CDR2 are SEHNR and FQNEAQ (reference sequence). In DNA form, the CDR3 reads TGTGCCAGCAACGGACGGAAGACCAACAATGAGCAGTTCTTC. This codes for CASNGRKTNNEQFF.

The V call is TRBV6-1, the J call TRBJ1-2; TRBD1 agrees at 11 bases. This CDR3 region has 15 residues. V dropped 2 bases and J dropped 3; count of bases not matched to a gene: 2. Germline V gene lookup returns CDR1 MNHNS and CDR2 SASEGT. For the CDR3, the DNA is TGTGCCAGCAGTGAAAGGACAGGGGGCGACTATGGCTACACCTTC. Translating it yields CASSERTGGDYGYTF.

The chain has TRBV9 and TRBJ2-7, with D tentatively TRBD1 (7 bases). Deletions cut 4 bases from V and 5 bases from J, with 28 bases between. The germline CDR1 and CDR2 sequences are SGDLS and YYNGEE. This CDR3 is 18 amino acids long. The CDR3 bases are TGTGCCAGCAGCTCTTCTTTCGGTCGGGGCAGGGGGGCGGACGAGCAGTACTTC. Its protein product is CASSSSFGRGRGADEQYF.

The chain recombines TRBV30 with TRBJ1-1; 9 nucleotides match TRBD1. V lost 4 bases and J lost 1; bases outside the gene matches: 4. Germline CDR1 and CDR2: GTSNPN and SVGIG (reference sequence). This CDR3 is 14 amino acids long. Here the CDR3 reads CAWKIQGANTEAFF. The CDR3 bases are TGTGCCTGGAAAATACAGGGGGCGAACACTGAAGCTTTCTTT.

V is TRBV7-2 and J is TRBJ2-7; tentative D call: TRBD2 (6 bases). CDR1 SGHTA and CDR2 FQGNSA come from the germline V gene. The CDR3 consists of 14 residues. The V gene lost 4 bases and the J gene lost 3 bases, with 13 bases spanning the gap. CDR3 residues: CASSSKAGFYEQYF. CDR3 sequence (DNA): TGTGCCAGCAGCTCAAAGGCGGGATTCTACGAGCAGTACTTC.

The chain recombines TRBV5-1 with TRBJ2-3; D perhaps matches TRBD2 (6 bases). Germline loops: CDR1 SGHRS, CDR2 YFSETQ. Deletions cut 0 bases from V and 2 bases from J, with 7 bases between. This CDR3 has 14 amino acids. CDR3 sequence: CASSLALATDTQYF. Here the CDR3 DNA reads TGCGCCAGCAGCTTGGCACTAGCCACAGATACGCAGTATTTT.

The chain joins TRBV5-1 to TRBJ2-3; TRBD2 matches 7 bases. CDR1 SGHRS and CDR2 YFSETQ come from the germline V gene. V was pared by 7 bases and J by 2 bases, with 4 bases of the junction left unmatched. The CDR3 contains 13 residues. This CDR3 is CASRGDNTDTQYF. CDR3 coding DNA: TGCGCCAGCCGGGGGGATAACACAGATACGCAGTATTTT.

The V gene is TRBV29-1, the J gene TRBJ1-1, with D perhaps matching TRBD1 (5 bases). V dropped 7 bases and J dropped 7 bases, with 13 bases sitting between them. Per germline, CDR1 SQVTM and CDR2 ANQGSEA. The CDR3 is made up of 11 amino acids. Here the CDR3 DNA reads TGCAGCGGGGGGGTAACGGATGAAGCTTTCTTT. It is translated as CSGGVTDEAFF.

A note on this clone: Other nucleotide sequences from this sample produce the same CDR3. This chain joins TRBV28 and TRBJ2-3; D uncertain. V was pared by 6 bases and J by 2 bases, with 3 bases between. There are 11 residues in the CDR3. Germline CDR1 MDHEN, CDR2 SYDVKM. The CDR3 bases are TGTGCCAGCAGCGTCACAGATACGCAGTATTTT. Protein sequence: CASSVTDTQYF.

The rearrangement links TRBV11-2 to TRBJ2-1, with no clear D. CDR3 length equals 11 residues. The germline V and J ends were trimmed by 5 bases and 15 bases, with 14 bases remaining between them. Germline-derived CDR1 and CDR2 are SGHAT and FQNNGV. The CDR3 DNA is TGTGCCAGCAGCCAAAGTTGGGCCGGGTTCTTC. It is translated as CASSQSWAGFF. Variable domain in full (rest from reference TRBV11-2 and TRBJ2-1): EAGVAQSPRYKIIEKRQSVAFWCNPISGHATLYWYQQILGQGPKLLIQFQNNGVVDDSQLPKDRFSAERLKGVDSTLKIQPAKLEDSAVYLCASSQSWAGFFGPGTRLTVL.

V gene TRBV7-8 combines with J gene TRBJ2-7, with 12 bases matching TRBD1. The CDR3 is 15 amino acids. Unmatched junction bases numbered 8, after V lost 5 bases and J lost 6 bases. Germline V lookup: CDR1 SGHVS, CDR2 FQNEAQ. The CDR3 nucleotides are TGTGCCAGCAGCCCGGGACAGGGGGCGCGTGGCGAGCAGTACTTC. Translating gives CASSPGQGARGEQYF. Filled out from reference TRBV7-8 and TRBJ2-7, the complete variable domain reads GAGVSQSPRYKVAKRGQDVALRCDPISGHVSLFWYQQALGQGPEFLTYFQNEAQLDKSGLPSDRFFAERPEGSVSTLKIQRTQQEDSAVYLCASSPGQGARGEQYFGPGTRLTVT.

This clone came up a few times. The V call is TRBV2, the J call TRBJ1-5, with TRBD1 matching over 8 bases. CDR1 and CDR2 (germline): SNHLY, FYNNEI. Germline trimming cut 6 bases from V and 7 bases from J; bases unmatched to any gene: 8. The CDR3 extends over 14 amino acids. Here the CDR3 DNA reads TGTGCCAGCAGCTGGACAGGGCGGGGGCAGCCCCAGCATTTT. Residues: CASSWTGRGQPQHF.

This chain connects TRBV10-3 to TRBJ2-3; weak D call: TRBD2 (5 bases). This CDR3 has 14 amino acids. V gave up 6 bases and J gave up 1 base, with 11 bases separating them. Germline-derived CDR1 and CDR2 are ENHRY and SYGVKD. DNA of the CDR3: TGTGCCATCAGACCGACTACGCGCACAGATACGCAGTATTTT. Protein product: CAIRPTTRTDTQYF.

V gene TRBV30 combines with J gene TRBJ2-5; D gene uncertain. The germline CDR1 and CDR2 sequences are GTSNPN and SVGIG (reference sequence). The CDR3 loop spans 12 amino acids. Trimming shortened V by 2 bases and J by 5 bases, and 9 bases separated the two germline ends. The CDR3 sequence: CAWSTSEETQYF. DNA of the CDR3: TGTGCCTGGAGTACGTCTGAGGAGACCCAGTACTTC.

This chain links TRBV28 with TRBJ1-1; the D is unclear. The CDR3 loop spans 12 amino acids. Germline CDR1 and CDR2: MDHEN and SYDVKM. V gave up 6 bases and J gave up 1 base, with 6 bases separating them. This chain's CDR3 is CASSIPNTEAFF. The CDR3 coding sequence is TGTGCCAGCAGCATTCCGAACACTGAAGCTTTCTTT.

The CDR3 DNA follows: TGTGCCAGCTCACCAATCCAGGGGGAATCCCAAGAGACCCAGTACTTC. Translated: CASSPIQGESQETQYF. The gene calls are TRBV18 and TRBJ2-5, with 7 bases fitting TRBD1. The trim removed 2 bases at V and 1 base at J, leaving 7 bases unmatched. This CDR3 is built from 16 residues. Germline assignment: CDR1 KGHSH and CDR2 LQKENI.

This chain connects TRBV19 to TRBJ2-7; D not certain. Trimming removed 2 bases from V and 3 bases from J, with 5 bases in between. The CDR3 contains 12 residues. CDR1 and CDR2 (germline): LNHDA, SQIVND (reference sequence). CDR3 in DNA: TGTGCCAGTAGTATAAATGGCTACGAGCAGTACTTC. Its protein product is CASSINGYEQYF.